This TCR beta chain was captured by sequencing in a study of blood T cells in healthy people across ages. Through a sample-barcoded 5' primer and a J-beta primer mix, a second PCR was run for roughly 6 to 12 cycles. Using its own MiXCR run on the 5' RACE reads, TCRdb lists one record per CDR3 protein. The table includes 1.5 million to 2 million distinct CDR3 sequences, 25% to 30% detected once. The germline V gene has CDR1 SGHKS and CDR2 YYEKEE (reference sequence). V gave up 4 bases and J gave up 0 bases, with 16 bases separating them. The CDR3 is 16 residues long. The rearrangement uses TRBV5-5 and TRBJ1-2, with D possibly matching TRBD1 (6 bases). The receptor was derived from a woman aged 25 to 39 in good health. Sequencing was performed on blood. CDR3 region: CASSRGGPRSNYGYTF. As DNA, the CDR3 is TGTGCCAGCAGCCGCGGGGGGCCCCGCTCTAACTATGGCTACACCTTC.